Reported below is one T cell receptor beta chain. Authors' analysis steps: Amplification of reference gene primers provided the estimated nucleated cell counts. Sequencing used immunoSEQ multiplex PCR; TCRdb keeps in-frame clones, though not all of them. The V and J calls and clone size were taken over from that table, and D and trimming were inferred from the DNA. The repertoire has 55,000 to 75,000 clones, 90% to 95% of them found once; the top ten carry 7% to 9.5%. These data belong to a study of blood T cell repertoires in COVID-19. Study overall: There were acute and convalescent COVID-19 samples, and they came from the United States, Italy and Spain. Sample material is recorded as cDNA or gDNA derived from T cells, B-cell-depleted T cells, or PBMCs.

This TCR derives from a human donor in a cohort sampled during active COVID-19. Sequenced input: peripheral blood.

CDR3 amino acids: CASYPANGGGYTF. DNA for the CDR3: TGTGCCAGCTATCCGGCCAACGGAGGTGGCTACACCTTC. This chain uses TRBV5-4 with TRBJ1-2, with D uncertain. Germline loops: CDR1 SGHNT, CDR2 YYREEE (reference sequence). Trimming stripped 7 bases from V and 7 bases from J, with 17 bases between. The CDR3 covers 13 residues. Complete variable domain (other parts from reference TRBV5-4 and TRBJ1-2): ETGVTQSPTHLIKTRGQQVTLRCSSQSGHNTVSWYQQALGQGPQFIFQYYREEENGRGNFPPRFSGLQFPNYSSELNVNALELDDSALYLCASYPANGGGYTFGSGTRLTVV.